This T cell receptor (beta chain) was recovered during a study of cytomegalovirus exposure and HLA in healthy donors. This clone was detected once. PCR was performed using 60 Vbeta and 13 Jbeta primers. The data were produced by immunoSEQ multiplex PCR, yet TCRdb's version contains in-frame clones alone and is incomplete. The sample lists about 160,000 clones, around 80% occurring once. The CDR3 length is 14 residues. CDR1 is KGHSH, CDR2 LQKENI, per germline. The V gene lost 6 bases and the J gene lost 0 bases, with 11 bases spanning the gap. Sequenced sample: PBMCs. This clonotype originated in a man aged 30 to 39 in good health and CMV-seronegative. This rearrangement joins TRBV18 to TRBJ1-2; a weak D match, TRBD1 (6 bases). The CDR3 DNA follows: TGTGCCAGCTCCGACAGGTCTCCTAACTATGGCTACACCTTC. It specifies CASSDRSPNYGYTF.